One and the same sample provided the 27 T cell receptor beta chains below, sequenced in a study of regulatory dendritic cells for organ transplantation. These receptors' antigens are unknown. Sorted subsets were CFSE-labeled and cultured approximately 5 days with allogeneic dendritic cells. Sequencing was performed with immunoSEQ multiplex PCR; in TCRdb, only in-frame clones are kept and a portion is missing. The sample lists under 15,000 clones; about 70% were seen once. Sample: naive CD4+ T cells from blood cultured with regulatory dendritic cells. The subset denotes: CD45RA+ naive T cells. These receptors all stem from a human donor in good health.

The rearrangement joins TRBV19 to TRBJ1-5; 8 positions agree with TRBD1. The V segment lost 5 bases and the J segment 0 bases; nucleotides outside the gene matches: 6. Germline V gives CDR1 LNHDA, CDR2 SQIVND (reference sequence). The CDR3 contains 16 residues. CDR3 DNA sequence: TGTGCCAGTAGTCCAGGGACAGGAAATAGCAATCAGCCCCAGCATTTT. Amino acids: CASSPGTGNSNQPQHF. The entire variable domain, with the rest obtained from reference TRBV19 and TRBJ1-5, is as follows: DGGITQSPKYLFRKEGQNVTLSCEQNLNHDAMYWYRQDPGQGLRLIYYSQIVNDFQKGDIAEGYSVSREKKESFPLTVTSAQKNPTAFYLCASSPGTGNSNQPQHFGDGTRLSIL.

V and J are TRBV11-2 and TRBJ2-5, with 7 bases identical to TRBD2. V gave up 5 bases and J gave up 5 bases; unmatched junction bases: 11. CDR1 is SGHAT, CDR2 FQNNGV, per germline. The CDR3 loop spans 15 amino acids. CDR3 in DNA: TGTGCCAGCAGCCGGGGCCGACTAGCTGTGGAGACCCAGTACTTC. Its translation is CASSRGRLAVETQYF.

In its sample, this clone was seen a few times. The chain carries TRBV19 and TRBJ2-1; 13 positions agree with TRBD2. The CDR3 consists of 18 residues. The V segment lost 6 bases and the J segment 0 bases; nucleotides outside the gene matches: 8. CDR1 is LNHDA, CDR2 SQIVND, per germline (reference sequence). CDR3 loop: CASRVGTSGAFSYNEQFF. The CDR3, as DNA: TGTGCCAGTAGAGTTGGGACTAGCGGGGCGTTCTCCTACAATGAGCAGTTCTTC.

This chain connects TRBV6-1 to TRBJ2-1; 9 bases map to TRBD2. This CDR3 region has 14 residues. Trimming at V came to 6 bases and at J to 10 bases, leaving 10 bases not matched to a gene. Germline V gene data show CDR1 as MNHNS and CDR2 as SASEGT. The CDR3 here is CASRGGLATAEQFF. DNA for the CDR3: TGTGCCAGCAGGGGAGGACTAGCGACCGCAGAGCAGTTCTTC.

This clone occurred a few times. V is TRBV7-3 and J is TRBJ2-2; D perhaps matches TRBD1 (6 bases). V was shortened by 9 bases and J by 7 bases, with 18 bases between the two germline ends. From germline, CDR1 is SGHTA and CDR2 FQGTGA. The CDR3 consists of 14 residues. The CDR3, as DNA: TGTGCCAGTACAACAGGGCTCGCAAGCGGGGAGCTGTTTTTT. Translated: CASTTGLASGELFF.

The CDR3 DNA follows: TGTGCCAGCAGCTTGGAGCGTAGGGGGGGAGCGGATACGCAGTATTTT. Its protein product is CASSLERRGGADTQYF. This chain links TRBV5-8 with TRBJ2-3; D is perhaps TRBD2 (7 bases). The CDR3 totals 16 residues. V was pared by 0 bases and J by 6 bases, with 17 bases between. Per the germline V gene, CDR1 is SGHTS and CDR2 is YDEGEE.

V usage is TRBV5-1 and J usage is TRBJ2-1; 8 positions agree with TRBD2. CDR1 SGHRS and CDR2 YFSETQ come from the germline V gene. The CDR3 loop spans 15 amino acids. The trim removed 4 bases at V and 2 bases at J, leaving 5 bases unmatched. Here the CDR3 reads CASSPGGGPYNEQFF. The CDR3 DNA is TGCGCCAGCAGCCCGGGAGGGGGGCCCTACAATGAGCAGTTCTTC. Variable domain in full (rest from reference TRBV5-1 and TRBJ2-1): KAGVTQTPRYLIKTRGQQVTLSCSPISGHRSVSWYQQTPGQGLQFLFEYFSETQRNKGNFPGRFSGRQFSNSRSEMNVSTLELGDSALYLCASSPGGGPYNEQFFGPGTRLTVL.

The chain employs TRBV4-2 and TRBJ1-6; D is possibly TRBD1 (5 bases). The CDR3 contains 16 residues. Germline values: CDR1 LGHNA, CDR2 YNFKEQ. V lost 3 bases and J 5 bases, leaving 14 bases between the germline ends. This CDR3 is CASSQNRPGDNSPLHF. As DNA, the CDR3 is TGTGCCAGCAGCCAGAACCGTCCGGGGGATAATTCACCCCTCCACTTT.

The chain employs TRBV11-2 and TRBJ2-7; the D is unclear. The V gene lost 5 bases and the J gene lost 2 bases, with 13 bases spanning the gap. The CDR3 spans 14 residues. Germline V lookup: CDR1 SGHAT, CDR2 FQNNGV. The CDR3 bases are TGTGCCAGCAGCGCCGACCGGGTGGCCTACGAGCAGTACTTC. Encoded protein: CASSADRVAYEQYF.

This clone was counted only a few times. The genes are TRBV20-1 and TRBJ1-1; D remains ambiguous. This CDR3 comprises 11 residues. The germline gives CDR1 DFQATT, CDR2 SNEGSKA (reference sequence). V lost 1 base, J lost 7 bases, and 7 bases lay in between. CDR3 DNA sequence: TGCAGTGCTAGAGGGCGGGGTGAAGCTTTCTTT. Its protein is CSARGRGEAFF.

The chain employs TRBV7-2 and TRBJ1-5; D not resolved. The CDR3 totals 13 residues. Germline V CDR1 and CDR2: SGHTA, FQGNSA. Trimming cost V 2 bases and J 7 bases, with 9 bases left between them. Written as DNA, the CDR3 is TGTGCCAGCAGCTTATCTTCAGAACAGCCCCAGCATTTT. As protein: CASSLSSEQPQHF.

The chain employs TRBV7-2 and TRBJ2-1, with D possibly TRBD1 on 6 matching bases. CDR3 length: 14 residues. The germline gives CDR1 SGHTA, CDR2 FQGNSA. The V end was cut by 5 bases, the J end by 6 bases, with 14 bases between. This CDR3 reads CASSQQGQGNEQFF. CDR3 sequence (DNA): TGTGCCAGCAGCCAGCAGGGGCAAGGCAATGAGCAGTTCTTC.

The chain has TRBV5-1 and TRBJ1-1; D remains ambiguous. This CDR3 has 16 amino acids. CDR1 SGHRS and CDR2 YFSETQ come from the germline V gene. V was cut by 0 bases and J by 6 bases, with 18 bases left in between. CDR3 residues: CASSLESVAGSAEAFF. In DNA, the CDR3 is TGCGCCAGCAGCTTGGAATCGGTGGCCGGGAGCGCTGAAGCTTTCTTT.

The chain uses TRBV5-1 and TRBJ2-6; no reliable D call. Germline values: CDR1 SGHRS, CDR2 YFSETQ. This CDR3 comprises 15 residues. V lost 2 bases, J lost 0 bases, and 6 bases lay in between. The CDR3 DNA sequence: TGCGCCAGCAGCTTACAAAACTCTGGGGCCAACGTCCTGACTTTC. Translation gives CASSLQNSGANVLTF.

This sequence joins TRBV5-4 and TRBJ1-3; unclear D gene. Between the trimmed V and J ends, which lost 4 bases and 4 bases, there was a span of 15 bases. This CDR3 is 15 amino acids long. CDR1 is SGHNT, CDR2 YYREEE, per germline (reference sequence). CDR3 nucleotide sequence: TGTGCCAGCAGCCGCCCCGGGGAAGGGGGAAACACCATATATTTT. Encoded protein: CASSRPGEGGNTIYF.

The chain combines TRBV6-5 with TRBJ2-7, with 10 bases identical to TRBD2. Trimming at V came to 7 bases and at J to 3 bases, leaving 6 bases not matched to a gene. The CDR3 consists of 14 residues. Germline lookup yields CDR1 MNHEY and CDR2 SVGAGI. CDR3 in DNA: TGTGCCAGCACTAGCGGGGGCGGCCACTACGAGCAGTACTTC. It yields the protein CASTSGGGHYEQYF.

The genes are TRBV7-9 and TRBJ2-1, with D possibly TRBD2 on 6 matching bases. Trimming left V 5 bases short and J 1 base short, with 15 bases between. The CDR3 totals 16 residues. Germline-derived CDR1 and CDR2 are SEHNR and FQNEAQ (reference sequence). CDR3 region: CASSAGGARSYNEQFF. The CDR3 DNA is TGTGCCAGCAGCGCGGGCGGGGCCCGATCCTACAATGAGCAGTTCTTC.

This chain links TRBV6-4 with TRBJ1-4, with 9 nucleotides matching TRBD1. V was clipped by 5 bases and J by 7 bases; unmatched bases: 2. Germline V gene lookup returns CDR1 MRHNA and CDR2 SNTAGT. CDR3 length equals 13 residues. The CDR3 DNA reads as TGTGCCAGCAGTCGACAGGGGGGTGAAAAACTGTTTTTT. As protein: CASSRQGGEKLFF.

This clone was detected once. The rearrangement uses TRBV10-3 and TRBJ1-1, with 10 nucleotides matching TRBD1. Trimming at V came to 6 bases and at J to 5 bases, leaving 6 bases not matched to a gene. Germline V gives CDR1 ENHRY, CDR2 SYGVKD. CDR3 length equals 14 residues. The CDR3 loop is CAISPPGQGTEAFF. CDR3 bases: TGTGCCATCAGCCCACCGGGACAGGGGACTGAAGCTTTCTTT.

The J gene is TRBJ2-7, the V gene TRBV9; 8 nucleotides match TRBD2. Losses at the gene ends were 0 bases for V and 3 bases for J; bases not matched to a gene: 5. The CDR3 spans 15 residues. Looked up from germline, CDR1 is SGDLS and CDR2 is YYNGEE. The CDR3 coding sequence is TGTGCCAGCAGCGTAGAGGTTAGCGGGGTCTACGAGCAGTACTTC. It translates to CASSVEVSGVYEQYF. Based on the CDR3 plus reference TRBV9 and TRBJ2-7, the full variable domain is DSGVTQTPKHLITATGQRVTLRCSPRSGDLSVYWYQQSLDQGLQFLIQYYNGEERAKGNILERFSAQQFPDLHSELNLSSLELGDSALYFCASSVEVSGVYEQYFGPGTRLTVT.

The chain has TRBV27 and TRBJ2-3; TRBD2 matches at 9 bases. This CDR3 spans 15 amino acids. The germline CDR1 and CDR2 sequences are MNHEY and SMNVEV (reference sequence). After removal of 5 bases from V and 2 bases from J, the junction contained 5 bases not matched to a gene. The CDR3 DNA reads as TGTGCCAGCAGTCTGAGCGGGGGGTTCACAGATACGCAGTATTTT. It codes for CASSLSGGFTDTQYF.

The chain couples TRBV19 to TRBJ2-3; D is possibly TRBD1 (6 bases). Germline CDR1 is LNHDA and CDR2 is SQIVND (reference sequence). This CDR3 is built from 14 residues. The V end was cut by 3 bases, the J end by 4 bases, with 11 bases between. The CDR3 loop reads CASSIGQGPDTQYF. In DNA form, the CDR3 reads TGTGCCAGTAGTATTGGGCAGGGGCCAGATACGCAGTATTTT.

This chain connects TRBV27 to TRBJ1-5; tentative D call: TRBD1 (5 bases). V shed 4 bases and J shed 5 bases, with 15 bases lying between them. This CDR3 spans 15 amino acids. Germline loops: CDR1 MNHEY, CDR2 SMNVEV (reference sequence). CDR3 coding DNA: TGTGCCAGCAGTTCCAACAGGTTCCAGGATCAGCCCCAGCATTTT. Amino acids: CASSSNRFQDQPQHF.

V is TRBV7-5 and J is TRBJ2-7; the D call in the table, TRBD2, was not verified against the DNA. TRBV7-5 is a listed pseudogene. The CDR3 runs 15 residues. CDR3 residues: CARSLASGGPREQYF. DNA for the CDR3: TGTGCCAGAAGCTTAGCGAGCGGGGGGCCGCGGGAGCAGTACTTC.

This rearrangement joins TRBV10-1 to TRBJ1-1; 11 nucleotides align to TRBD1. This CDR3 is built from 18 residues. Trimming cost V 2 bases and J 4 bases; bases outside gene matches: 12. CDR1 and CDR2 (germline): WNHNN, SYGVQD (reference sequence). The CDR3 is CASSEPPGTGGSVTEAFF. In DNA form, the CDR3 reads TGCGCCAGCAGTGAGCCCCCAGGGACAGGGGGAAGTGTCACTGAAGCTTTCTTT.

As DNA, the CDR3 is TGCGCCAGCAGCCCCGAGGGTAGTCAGCCCCAGCATTTT. This encodes CASSPEGSQPQHF. The V gene is TRBV5-1, the J gene TRBJ1-5; D is uncertain. Germline CDR1 SGHRS, CDR2 YFSETQ. V was pared by 4 bases and J by 6 bases, with 11 bases between. This CDR3 is built from 13 residues. The variable domain in full, with the rest retrieved from reference TRBV5-1 and TRBJ1-5, is KAGVTQTPRYLIKTRGQQVTLSCSPISGHRSVSWYQQTPGQGLQFLFEYFSETQRNKGNFPGRFSGRQFSNSRSEMNVSTLELGDSALYLCASSPEGSQPQHFGDGTRLSIL.

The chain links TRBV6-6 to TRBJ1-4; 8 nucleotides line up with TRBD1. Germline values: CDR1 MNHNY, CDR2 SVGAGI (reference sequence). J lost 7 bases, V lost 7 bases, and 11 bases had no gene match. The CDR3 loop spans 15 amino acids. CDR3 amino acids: CASTPHGQGPEKLFF. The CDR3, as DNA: TGTGCCAGCACCCCCCACGGACAGGGTCCTGAAAAACTGTTTTTT.